What follows are 29 T cell receptor beta chains derived from one specimen sequenced in a study of OX40 agonist ivuxolimab in advanced cancers. Produced via immunoSEQ multiplex PCR; TCRdb's table is partial and in-frame only. The sample has around 27,000 clones, 90% seen once. Here the sequenced sample was CD4+ or CD8+ T cells sorted from blood, taken in a trial of the OX40 agonist ivuxolimab. The receptors were gathered from an adult with an advanced solid tumor such as melanoma, head and neck, liver or kidney cancer.

The gene calls are TRBV27 and TRBJ1-4, with unresolved D. V was shortened by 7 bases and J by 8 bases, with 2 bases between the two germline ends. The CDR3 totals 9 residues. CDR1 is MNHEY and CDR2 is SMNVEV in the germline V gene (reference sequence). CDR3 sequence: CASMEKLFF. The CDR3 nucleotides read TGTGCCAGCATGGAAAAACTGTTTTTT. Looking up the rest from reference TRBV27 and TRBJ1-4 gives the full variable domain: EAQVTQNPRYLITVTGKKLTVTCSQNMNHEYMSWYRQDPGLGLRQIYYSMNVEVTDKGDVPEGYKVSRKEKRNFPLILESPSPNQTSLYFCASMEKLFFGSGTQLSVL.

The chain couples TRBV7-9 to TRBJ2-2; 12 bases line up with TRBD2. The CDR3 runs 16 residues. V lost 7 bases to trimming and J lost 2 bases; unmatched junction nucleotides: 5. Germline-derived CDR1 and CDR2 are SEHNR and FQNEAQ (reference sequence). The CDR3 here is CASIQTSGSNTGELFF. CDR3 DNA sequence: TGTGCCAGCATCCAGACTAGCGGGAGTAACACCGGGGAGCTGTTTTTT.

J is TRBJ2-1 and V is TRBV7-9; 10 nucleotides line up with TRBD2. CDR3 length equals 19 residues. Germline V gene lookup returns CDR1 SEHNR and CDR2 FQNEAQ (reference sequence). V dropped 5 bases and J dropped 2; count of bases not matched to a gene: 15. CDR3 coding DNA: TGTGCCAGCAGCCCTACTAGGGCTAGCGGGAGTTCCACCTACAATGAGCAGTTCTTC. Translation: CASSPTRASGSSTYNEQFF.

There are a few counts of this clone. V gene TRBV4-1 combines with J gene TRBJ1-1; D may be TRBD1 (6 bases). CDR1 is MGHRA and CDR2 is YSYEKL in the germline V gene. This CDR3 contains 16 residues. The V end lost 2 bases, the J end lost 3 bases, and 16 bases lay between the germline ends. In DNA, the CDR3 is TGCGCCAGCAGCCAATGGGGTCAGGGGAAGTACACTGAAGCTTTCTTT. Protein: CASSQWGQGKYTEAFF.

The chain is built from TRBV10-2 and TRBJ2-2, with D uncertain. With 1 base removed from V and 6 bases from J, the gap between germline ends came to 6 bases. Germline V gene lookup returns CDR1 WSHSY and CDR2 SAAADI. The CDR3 sequence is 13 residues long. CDR3 in amino acids: CASSELRSGELFF. The DNA of the CDR3 is TGCGCCAGCAGTGAGTTAAGGTCCGGGGAGCTGTTTTTT.

A few counts support this clone. The chain joins TRBV7-2 to TRBJ2-7; D uncertain. The germline CDR1 and CDR2 sequences are SGHTA and FQGNSA. The CDR3 sequence is 14 residues long. The V end was cut by 1 base, the J end by 1 base, with 8 bases between. CDR3 region: CASSLGADSYEQYF. DNA of the CDR3: TGTGCCAGCAGCTTAGGGGCGGATTCCTACGAGCAGTACTTC.

V usage is TRBV15 and J usage is TRBJ1-1; D perhaps matches TRBD1 (5 bases). Between the trimmed V and J ends, which lost 0 bases and 3 bases, there was a span of 14 bases. CDR3 length: 16 residues. Germline V CDR1 and CDR2: LNHNV, YYDKDF (reference sequence). In DNA, the CDR3 is TGTGCCACCAGCAGAGATAGGGACCGGACCTACACTGAAGCTTTCTTT. Encoded protein: CATSRDRDRTYTEAFF.

The chain recombines TRBV7-2 with TRBJ2-7; TRBD2 aligns across 13 bases. CDR3 length: 17 amino acids. V shed 5 bases and J 4 bases; nucleotides not matched to a gene: 11. The germline CDR1 and CDR2 sequences are SGHTA and FQGNSA. CDR3 in amino acids: CASSLWTSGRTGYEQYF. CDR3 DNA: TGTGCCAGCAGCCTATGGACTAGCGGGAGAACAGGGTACGAGCAGTACTTC.

This chain links TRBV9 with TRBJ2-7; D is ambiguous. This CDR3 contains 14 residues. The germline CDR1 and CDR2 sequences are SGDLS and YYNGEE. V was cut by 0 bases and J by 2 bases, with 9 bases left in between. DNA of the CDR3: TGTGCCAGCAGCGTAGGTTACGGAACCTACGAGCAGTACTTC. This encodes CASSVGYGTYEQYF. Full variable domain (missing parts from reference TRBV9 and TRBJ2-7): DSGVTQTPKHLITATGQRVTLRCSPRSGDLSVYWYQQSLDQGLQFLIQYYNGEERAKGNILERFSAQQFPDLHSELNLSSLELGDSALYFCASSVGYGTYEQYFGPGTRLTVT.

The chain is built from TRBV27 and TRBJ1-5; unclear D gene. Germline CDR1 is MNHEY and CDR2 is SMNVEV (reference sequence). Trimming removed 2 bases from V and 9 bases from J, with 2 bases in between. This CDR3 region has 10 residues. The chain's CDR3 is CASSLRPQHF. The CDR3 bases are TGTGCCAGCAGTTTAAGGCCCCAGCATTTT.

The gene calls are TRBV27 and TRBJ2-3, with a possible D match to TRBD2 (6 bases). Trimming pared 3 bases from V and 6 bases from J, leaving 13 bases between. The CDR3 totals 14 residues. The germline gives CDR1 MNHEY, CDR2 SMNVEV (reference sequence). In DNA form, the CDR3 reads TGTGCCAGCAGTTTCCTGACTAGTCTCGATACGCAGTATTTT. Translation gives CASSFLTSLDTQYF.

This chain uses TRBV19 with TRBJ2-7; D is perhaps TRBD2 (6 bases). The CDR3 contains 14 residues. Germline V gene data show CDR1 as LNHDA and CDR2 as SQIVND (reference sequence). V lost 3 bases to trimming and J lost 4 bases, with 13 bases between them. CDR3 bases: TGTGCCAGTAGTATGGGTAGCGGAGTATACGAGCAGTACTTC. Encoded protein: CASSMGSGVYEQYF.

This rearrangement joins TRBV27 to TRBJ2-1, with TRBD2 as a possible D gene (6 bases). V shed 3 bases and J shed 2 bases, with 11 bases lying between them. The CDR3 has 15 amino acids. Germline V gene lookup returns CDR1 MNHEY and CDR2 SMNVEV (reference sequence). The CDR3 coding sequence is TGTGCCAGCAGTTTTATTAGCGGCACCTACAATGAGCAGTTCTTC. Translating it yields CASSFISGTYNEQFF.

The chain carries TRBV29-1 and TRBJ2-5, with D perhaps matching TRBD2 (5 bases). Germline V gene lookup returns CDR1 SQVTM and CDR2 ANQGSEA. This CDR3 contains 14 residues. The V gene lost 3 bases and the J gene lost 1 base, with 12 bases spanning the gap. CDR3 in amino acids: CSVDVEVPQETQYF. The CDR3 nucleotides read TGCAGCGTTGATGTGGAGGTGCCCCAAGAGACCCAGTACTTC.

The chain uses TRBV7-2 and TRBJ2-7; D may be TRBD1 (5 bases). The length of the CDR3 is 13 residues. Germline V gene data show CDR1 as SGHTA and CDR2 as FQGNSA. V was trimmed by 2 bases and J by 2 bases, leaving 7 bases between them. CDR3 nucleotides: TGTGCCAGCAGCTTAACAGGTCCCTACGAGCAGTACTTC. It is translated as CASSLTGPYEQYF. Supplemented by reference TRBV7-2 and TRBJ2-7, the full variable domain reads GAGVSQSPSNKVTEKGKDVELRCDPISGHTALYWYRQSLGQGLEFLIYFQGNSAPDKSGLPSDRFSAERTGGSVSTLTIQRTQQEDSAVYLCASSLTGPYEQYFGPGTRLTVT.

The chain recombines TRBV15 with TRBJ2-2; D perhaps matches TRBD2 (5 bases). Germline V gene sequence: CDR1 LNHNV, CDR2 YYDKDF (reference sequence). The CDR3 is 16 amino acids. V lost 0 bases and J lost 0, with 8 bases in between. This CDR3 reads CATSREVGTNTGELFF. CDR3 nucleotides: TGTGCCACCAGCAGAGAGGTCGGGACGAACACCGGGGAGCTGTTTTTT.

This sequence joins TRBV2 and TRBJ2-1; D is unclear. Trimming shortened V by 7 bases and J by 2 bases, and 21 bases separated the two germline ends. CDR3 length: 17 residues. Germline V gene data show CDR1 as SNHLY and CDR2 as FYNNEI. As DNA, the CDR3 is TGTGCCAGCACCGAAAGGGTAGGACGAGAGGCCTACAATGAGCAGTTCTTC. The encoded protein is CASTERVGREAYNEQFF.

This chain uses TRBV27 with TRBJ2-5; 14 nucleotides match TRBD2. Per germline, CDR1 MNHEY and CDR2 SMNVEV (reference sequence). The V and J ends lost 2 bases and 5 bases, in that order; junction bases with no gene match: 1. The CDR3 length is 15 residues. This chain's CDR3 is CASSLGTSGSETQYF. As DNA, the CDR3 is TGTGCCAGCAGTTTAGGGACTAGCGGGAGCGAGACCCAGTACTTC.

V usage is TRBV27 and J usage is TRBJ2-3; tentatively, D is TRBD1 or TRBD2 (5 bases each). The V gene lost 6 bases and the J gene lost 3 bases, with 16 bases spanning the gap. Germline CDR1 and CDR2: MNHEY and SMNVEV (reference sequence). The CDR3 has 15 amino acids. CDR3 protein: CASSTGATLTDTQYF. The CDR3 DNA sequence: TGTGCCAGCAGCACCGGGGCCACTTTAACAGATACGCAGTATTTT.

The V gene is TRBV4-3, the J gene TRBJ1-1; D may be TRBD1 (5 bases). The ends were cut back, 1 base at V and 5 bases at J, with 20 bases in the middle. Germline lookup yields CDR1 LGHNA and CDR2 YSLEER. The CDR3 has 17 residues. The chain's CDR3 is CASSQGTQGSWATEAFF. The CDR3 DNA follows: TGCGCCAGCAGCCAAGGGACCCAGGGTTCCTGGGCAACTGAAGCTTTCTTT.

This chain uses TRBV4-1 with TRBJ1-2, with D possibly TRBD1 on 6 matching bases. The V end was cut by 4 bases, the J end by 4 bases, with 16 bases between. The CDR3 contains 15 residues. The germline CDR1 and CDR2 sequences are MGHRA and YSYEKL. CDR3 sequence reads: CASSPTSGAAYGYTF. The CDR3 DNA is TGCGCCAGCAGCCCAACGTCAGGGGCGGCCTATGGCTACACCTTC.

This clone was seen a few times. This chain links TRBV2 with TRBJ2-1; 11 nucleotides line up with TRBD1. Trimming took 4 bases from V and 7 from J; bases not matched to a gene: 6. Germline loops: CDR1 SNHLY, CDR2 FYNNEI. The CDR3 has 15 amino acids. The DNA of the CDR3 is TGTGCCAGCAGTGGGGGACAGGGGGGCTGGAATGAGCAGTTCTTC. Protein sequence: CASSGGQGGWNEQFF. Full variable domain (missing parts from reference TRBV2 and TRBJ2-1): EPEVTQTPSHQVTQMGQEVILRCVPISNHLYFYWYRQILGQKVEFLVSFYNNEISEKSEIFDDQFSVERPDGSNFTLKIRSTKLEDSAMYFCASSGGQGGWNEQFFGPGTRLTVL.

The CDR3 protein is CASSFSGGGYEQYF. The CDR3, as DNA: TGTGCCAGCAGCTTTTCGGGGGGAGGCTACGAGCAGTACTTC. The rearrangement links TRBV7-2 to TRBJ2-7; TRBD2 matches 7 bases. The CDR3 has 14 residues. Per the germline V gene, CDR1 is SGHTA and CDR2 is FQGNSA. J was trimmed by 3 bases and V by 3 bases; bases with no gene match: 5.

Turning to this clone: Its ends do not fully match the called genes, so a read error is possible. Other DNA sequences from this sample encode an identical CDR3 as well. The CDR3 reads CASSQDFHNEQFF. The CDR3 DNA reads TGCGCCAGCAGCCAAGATTTTCATAATGAGCAGTTCTTC. The rearrangement uses TRBV11-3 and TRBJ2-1, with no clear D. Germline loops: CDR1 SGHNT, CDR2 YENEEA. This CDR3 has 13 residues.

V and J are TRBV6-1 and TRBJ2-5; D not resolved. CDR1 and CDR2 (germline): MNHNS, SASEGT. Trimming shortened V by 7 bases and J by 4 bases, and 13 bases separated the two germline ends. This CDR3 contains 13 residues. As DNA, the CDR3 is TGTGCCAGCATTGGTTCGTTCCCAGAGACCCAGTACTTC. It specifies CASIGSFPETQYF.

The V call is TRBV21-1, the J call TRBJ2-7; the table gives TRBD1 as D, unverified against the DNA. TRBV21-1 is a recognized pseudogene. CDR3 size: 15 residues. The CDR3 is CASSKAGQGTYEQYF. The CDR3 DNA reads TGTGCCAGCAGCAAAGCGGGGCAGGGTACCTACGAGCAGTACTTC.

The chain is built from TRBV27 and TRBJ2-1, with TRBD2 identical over 11 bases. With V trimmed by 5 bases and J by 4 bases, 4 bases remained unmatched. The CDR3 spans 15 residues. CDR1 and CDR2 (germline): MNHEY, SMNVEV (reference sequence). CDR3: CASSILAGAYNEQFF. In nucleotides, the CDR3 is TGTGCCAGCAGTATACTAGCGGGAGCTTACAATGAGCAGTTCTTC.

V and J are TRBV2 and TRBJ2-7; 9 nucleotides align to TRBD2. CDR1 SNHLY and CDR2 FYNNEI come from the germline V gene. This CDR3 spans 13 amino acids. V gave up 6 bases and J gave up 4 bases; unmatched junction bases: 4. The CDR3 protein is CASRGTSRYEQYF. CDR3 DNA sequence: TGTGCCAGCAGGGGGACTAGCAGGTACGAGCAGTACTTC.

The CDR3 region has the DNA TGTGCCAGTAGTATAGATCGTCAGGGCAATCAGCCCCAGCATTTT. Translated: CASSIDRQGNQPQHF. The chain is built from TRBV19 and TRBJ1-5, with D hard to call. Germline assignment: CDR1 LNHDA and CDR2 SQIVND (reference sequence). CDR3 length equals 15 residues. V lost 0 bases, J lost 2 bases, and 8 bases lay in between.